This T cell receptor beta chain stems from a study of T-cell memory formation after mild COVID-19. Via MiXCR, TCRdb re-called the 5' RACE reads, giving one row per CDR3 protein. The sample records about 250,000 distinct CDR3 sequences, 15% being singletons. The sequenced sample was PBMCs or a T cell subset sorted from them (not recorded which). This sequence was found in an adult woman who had mild COVID-19 (a few samples of this study predate the infection). Cell type and time point are not known.

The CDR3, as DNA: TGTGCCAGCTCATCTCAGCGGGAGAGGGCCAAAAACATTCAGTACTTC. It translates to CASSSQRERAKNIQYF. The chain links TRBV18 to TRBJ2-4, with 8 nucleotides matching TRBD2. The CDR3 is made up of 16 amino acids. Germline trimming cut 5 bases from V and 1 base from J; bases unmatched to any gene: 7. CDR1 and CDR2 (germline): KGHSH, LQKENI.